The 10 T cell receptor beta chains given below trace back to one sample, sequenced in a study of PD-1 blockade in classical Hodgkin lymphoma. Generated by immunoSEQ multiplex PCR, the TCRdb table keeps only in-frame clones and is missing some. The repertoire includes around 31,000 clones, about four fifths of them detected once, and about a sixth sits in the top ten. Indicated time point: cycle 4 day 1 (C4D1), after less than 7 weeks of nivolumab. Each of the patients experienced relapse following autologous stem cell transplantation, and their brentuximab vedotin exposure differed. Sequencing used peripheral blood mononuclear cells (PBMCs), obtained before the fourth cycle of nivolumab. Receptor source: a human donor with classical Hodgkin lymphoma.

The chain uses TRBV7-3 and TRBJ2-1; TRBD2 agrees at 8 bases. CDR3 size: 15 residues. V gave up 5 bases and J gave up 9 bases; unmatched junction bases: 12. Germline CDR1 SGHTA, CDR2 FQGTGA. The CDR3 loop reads CASSLLLSGSSEQFF. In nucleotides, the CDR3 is TGTGCCAGCAGCCTGTTACTAAGCGGGAGTTCTGAGCAGTTCTTC. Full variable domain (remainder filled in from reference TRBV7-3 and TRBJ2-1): GAGVSQTPSNKVTEKGKYVELRCDPISGHTALYWYRQSLGQGPEFLIYFQGTGAADDSGLPNDRFFAVRPEGSVSTLKIQRTERGDSAVYLCASSLLLSGSSEQFFGPGTRLTVL.

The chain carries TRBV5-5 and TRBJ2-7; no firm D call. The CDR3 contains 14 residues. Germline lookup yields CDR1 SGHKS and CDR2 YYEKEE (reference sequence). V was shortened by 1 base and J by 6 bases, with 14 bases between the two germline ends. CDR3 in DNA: TGTGCCAGCAGCTTGAGGCCAGTTCCCGGCGAGCAGTACGTC. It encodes CASSLRPVPGEQYV.

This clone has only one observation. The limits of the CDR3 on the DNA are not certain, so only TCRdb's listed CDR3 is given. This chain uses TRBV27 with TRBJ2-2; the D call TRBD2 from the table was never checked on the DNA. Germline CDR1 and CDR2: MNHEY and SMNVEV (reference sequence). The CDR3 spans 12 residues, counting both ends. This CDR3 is CASSFGAGELFF.

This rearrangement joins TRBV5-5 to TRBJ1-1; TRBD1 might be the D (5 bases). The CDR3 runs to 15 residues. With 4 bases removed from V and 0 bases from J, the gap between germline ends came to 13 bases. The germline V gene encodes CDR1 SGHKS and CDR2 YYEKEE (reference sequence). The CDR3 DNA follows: TGTGCCAGCAGCCCCGGGGCCGCCTTGAACACTGAAGCTTTCTTT. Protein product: CASSPGAALNTEAFF.

In nucleotides, the CDR3 is TGTGCCTGGAGCGCCGGAGGGCCGCAAACGCAGTATTTT. The encoded protein is CAWSAGGPQTQYF. The rearrangement links TRBV30 to TRBJ2-3, with D perhaps TRBD2 (6 bases). Germline CDR1 reads GTSNPN; CDR2 reads SVGIG (reference sequence). This CDR3 is built from 13 residues. V was cut by 3 bases and J by 9 bases, with 16 bases left in between.

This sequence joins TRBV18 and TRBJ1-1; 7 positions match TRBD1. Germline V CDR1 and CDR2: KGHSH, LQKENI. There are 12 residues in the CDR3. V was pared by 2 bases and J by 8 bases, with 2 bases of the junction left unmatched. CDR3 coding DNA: TGTGCCAGCTCACCAGGACAGGCAGAAGCTTTCTTT. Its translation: CASSPGQAEAFF.

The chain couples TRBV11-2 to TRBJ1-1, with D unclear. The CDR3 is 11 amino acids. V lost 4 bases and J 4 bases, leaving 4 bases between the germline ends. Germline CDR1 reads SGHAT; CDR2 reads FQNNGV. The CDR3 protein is CASSSSTEAFF. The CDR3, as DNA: TGTGCCAGCAGCTCTTCCACTGAAGCTTTCTTT.

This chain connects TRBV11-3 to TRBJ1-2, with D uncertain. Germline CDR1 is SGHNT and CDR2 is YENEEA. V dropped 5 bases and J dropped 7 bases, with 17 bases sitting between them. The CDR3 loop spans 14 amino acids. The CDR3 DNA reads TGTGCCAGCAGCCCCCCGAGGGCCTCGGGTGGCTACACCTTC. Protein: CASSPPRASGGYTF.

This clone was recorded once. The CDR3, as DNA: TGTGCCAGCAGTGAATTTGGGCGGGGGTTTAACACTGAAGCTTTCTTT. Translating it yields CASSEFGRGFNTEAFF. The rearrangement links TRBV25-1 to TRBJ1-1; D is possibly TRBD1 (5 bases). The CDR3 is 16 residues long. Germline V CDR1 and CDR2: MGHDK, SYGVNS. Trimming took off 1 base at V and 2 bases at J, with 14 bases between the two ends.

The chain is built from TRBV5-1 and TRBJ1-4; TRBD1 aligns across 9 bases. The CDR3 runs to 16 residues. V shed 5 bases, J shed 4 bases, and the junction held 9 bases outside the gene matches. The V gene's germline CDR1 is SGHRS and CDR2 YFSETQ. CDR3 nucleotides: TGCGCCAGCAGGCGGGGGACAGGGACGGTTAATGAAAAACTGTTTTTT. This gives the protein CASRRGTGTVNEKLFF.